Here is one TCR beta chain with its context. The antigen is undetermined. The sample originates from a study of blood T cells in healthy people across ages. A sample-barcoded 5' primer and a J-beta primer mix were used in a second PCR of roughly 7 to 11 cycles. Each CDR3 protein gets one entry after TCRdb re-called the 5' RACE reads with MiXCR. The repertoire holds around 800,000 distinct CDR3 sequences, with approximately 24% as singletons. Study observations and caveats: PBMC samples, being unsorted, prevented any conclusive comparison of naive and antigen-experienced cells.

Trimming took off 5 bases at V and 8 bases at J, with 24 bases between the two ends. CDR3 length: 17 residues. Germline loops: CDR1 LGHNA, CDR2 YSLEER. This sample was also put to use in a study of T cells of mothers and their children. In that study: No clone of persistent microchimeric T cells was detected.

The sample was blood. The J gene is TRBJ1-4, the V gene TRBV4-3; D gene uncertain. This sequence originates from a boy aged 5 to 17 in good health. The CDR3 loop reads CASSVRSDPVYGEKLFF. CDR3 sequence (DNA): TGCGCCAGCAGCGTAAGGAGTGACCCGGTATATGGGGAAAAACTGTTTTTT.